Below, 13 T cell receptor beta chains from the same sample are listed, as sequenced in a study of identical twins (dated by TCRdb to 2016 to 2017). Library construction relied on 5' RACE. The data were produced on an Illumina HiSeq 2000. TCRdb itself trimmed the public reads at Q25 with fastp, ran MiXCR and retained productive beta chains. Merged by CDR3 protein, the rows form single entries marked with the most common genes and DNA. Counted in this sample were around 450,000 distinct CDR3 sequences; 14% of them appeared once. About 0.52% of the sample lies in the top ten. The sample was also reused in another study, on yellow fever vaccine responses in identical twins.

Sequencing input: CD4+ T cells sorted from blood. These receptors originate from a woman between 18 and 30 years old in good health.

This clonotype showed up just a few times. The V call is TRBV30, the J call TRBJ2-1; 10 positions agree with TRBD2. Germline trimming cut 1 base from V and 5 bases from J; bases unmatched to any gene: 5. Per germline, CDR1 GTSNPN and CDR2 SVGIG (reference sequence). This CDR3 is 15 amino acids long. This CDR3 reads CAWSGNLAGDNEQFF. In DNA form, the CDR3 reads TGTGCCTGGAGTGGTAATCTAGCGGGAGACAATGAGCAGTTCTTC.

This chain connects TRBV6-5 to TRBJ2-7, with 10 bases lining up with TRBD1. The CDR3 has 16 residues. V was pared by 0 bases and J by 1 base, with 3 bases of the junction left unmatched. Germline V gene sequence: CDR1 MNHEY, CDR2 SVGAGI. CDR3 nucleotide sequence: TGTGCCAGCAGTTACTCATCGGGACAGGGGTCCTACGAGCAGTACTTC. This translates into CASSYSSGQGSYEQYF.

This clonotype was counted between two and nine times. The gene calls are TRBV2 and TRBJ2-2; weak D call: TRBD2 (6 bases). The CDR3 is made up of 17 amino acids. V was clipped by 1 base and J by 0 bases, with 12 bases between them. Germline lookup yields CDR1 SNHLY and CDR2 FYNNEI. The CDR3 here is CASSEGPGSANTGELFF. The CDR3 DNA sequence: TGTGCCAGCAGTGAAGGCCCCGGGAGCGCGAACACCGGGGAGCTGTTTTTT.

This clonotype has just a few counts. The chain employs TRBV28 and TRBJ2-2, with a possible D match to TRBD2 (5 bases). Deletions cut 3 bases from V and 10 bases from J, with 12 bases between. CDR3 length equals 13 residues. Germline V lookup: CDR1 MDHEN, CDR2 SYDVKM. CDR3 coding DNA: TGTGCCAGCAGTTTCCTCGTGGGAGCGGAGCTGTTTTTT. Its translation is CASSFLVGAELFF.

This clonotype was counted many times. This chain connects TRBV12-3 or TRBV12-4 to TRBJ1-5; D not certain. The CDR3 has 15 amino acids. With 6 bases removed from V and 0 bases from J, the gap between germline ends came to 12 bases. CDR3 nucleotides: TGTGCCAGCAGACCTAGTGGAGATAGCAATCAGCCCCAGCATTTT. Residues: CASRPSGDSNQPQHF.

V gene TRBV7-6 combines with J gene TRBJ2-5, with D perhaps TRBD2 (5 bases). Germline assignment: CDR1 SGHVS and CDR2 FNYEAQ. V dropped 4 bases and J dropped 0 bases, with 12 bases sitting between them. The CDR3 loop spans 15 amino acids. The CDR3 DNA follows: TGTGCCAGCAGCTCCCAAGAGGGCCACCAAGAGACCCAGTACTTC. Protein product: CASSSQEGHQETQYF.

This clonotype has more than one count but fewer than ten. The CDR3 DNA sequence: TGTGCCAGCACTCGGTCATCCGGGGAGCTGTTTTTT. Protein product: CASTRSSGELFF. The J gene is TRBJ2-2, the V gene TRBV6-6; D uncertain. V dropped 7 bases and J dropped 6 bases, with 9 bases sitting between them. Germline CDR1 is MNHNY and CDR2 is SVGAGI (reference sequence). The CDR3 sequence is 12 residues long.

This clonotype was detected many times. V usage is TRBV7-9 and J usage is TRBJ2-3; 8 nucleotides align to TRBD2. Losses at the gene ends were 9 bases for V and 0 bases for J; bases not matched to a gene: 5. CDR1 and CDR2 (germline): SEHNR, FQNEAQ (reference sequence). This CDR3 has 14 amino acids. CDR3 coding DNA: TGTGCCAGTTCCGGGACTAGAAGCACAGATACGCAGTATTTT. It codes for CASSGTRSTDTQYF. Complete variable domain (other parts from reference TRBV7-9 and TRBJ2-3): DTGVSQNPRHKITKRGQNVTFRCDPISEHNRLYWYRQTLGQGPEFLTYFQNEAQLEKSRLLSDRFSAERPKGSFSTLEIQRTEQGDSAMYLCASSGTRSTDTQYFGPGTRLTVL.

This clonotype has at least ten counts. The chain couples TRBV12-3 or TRBV12-4 to TRBJ1-4; D possibly corresponds to TRBD1 (5 bases). V was pared by 7 bases and J by 0 bases, with 12 bases between. The CDR3 runs 15 residues. CDR3 protein: CASTAPGATNEKLFF. CDR3 in DNA: TGTGCCAGCACGGCCCCGGGGGCAACTAATGAAAAACTGTTTTTT.

CDR3 in amino acids: CASSLGGAGGQADTQYF. The CDR3 DNA follows: TGTGCCAGCAGTCTCGGGGGAGCGGGGGGGCAGGCAGATACGCAGTATTTT. The chain links TRBV11-2 to TRBJ2-3; 10 positions agree with TRBD2. The V and J ends lost 6 bases and 4 bases, in that order; junction bases with no gene match: 13. Per the germline V gene, CDR1 is SGHAT and CDR2 is FQNNGV. This CDR3 region has 17 residues.

This clonotype has a count of ten or more. The V gene is TRBV6-2 or TRBV6-3, the J gene TRBJ2-2, with 8 positions matching TRBD2. In germline, CDR1 is MNHEY, CDR2 SVGEGT. The CDR3 extends over 14 amino acids. V lost 10 bases, J lost 3 bases, and 7 bases stayed unmatched. CDR3 DNA: TGTGCCACCGTTAGCGGGATTTACACCGGGGAGCTGTTTTTT. It codes for CATVSGIYTGELFF.

This clonotype occurred a few times. J is TRBJ2-6 and V is TRBV18; no clear D. Germline values: CDR1 KGHSH, CDR2 LQKENI. This CDR3 region has 19 residues. V was pared by 3 bases and J by 2 bases, with 20 bases between. The CDR3 loop reads CASSPSLAGVVTGANVLTF. CDR3 coding DNA: TGTGCCAGCTCACCCTCGTTGGCTGGGGTCGTAACTGGGGCCAACGTCCTGACTTTC.

The rearrangement joins TRBV3-1 to TRBJ2-3, with D possibly being TRBD2 (6 bases). V was cut by 0 bases and J by 4 bases, with 17 bases left in between. This CDR3 region has 17 residues. Germline V gene sequence: CDR1 LGHDT, CDR2 YNNKEL (reference sequence). CDR3 nucleotide sequence: TGTGCCAGCAGCCAAGATCTAACTAGCTTTTTCTCAGATACGCAGTATTTT. This gives the protein CASSQDLTSFFSDTQYF.